The rows below give T cell receptor beta chains drawn from one sample of a study of blood T cell repertoires in COVID-19. Generated by immunoSEQ multiplex PCR, the TCRdb table keeps only in-frame clones and is missing some. The table includes 90,000 to 120,000 clones, approximately 87% detected once. The specimen sequenced was peripheral blood. All receptors come from a man in his fifties or sixties with acute or convalescent COVID-19. Each CDR3 is given with its conserved first and last residue. The D gene is left open where the match is weak. Clone size is not always given. Where it is, it says once, few, many or a class for expanded clones.

D	size	V	J	CDR3	DNA
TRBD2	few	TRBV7-9	TRBJ2-7	CASSRPGLGVYEQYF	TGTGCCAGCAGCCGACCGGGACTAGGGGTCTACGAGCAGTACTTC
TRBD1	NA	TRBV15	TRBJ2-1	CATSRDRVNEQFF	TGTGCCACCAGCAGGGACAGGGTGAATGAGCAGTTCTTC
NA	NA	TRBV6-5	TRBJ1-1	CASSKGGNTEAFF	TGTGCCAGCAGCAAAGGGGGAAACACTGAAGCTTTCTTT
TRBD2	NA	TRBV28	TRBJ2-5	CASSPRLAGGQETQYF	TGTGCCAGCAGTCCGCGCCTGGCGGGAGGCCAAGAGACCCAGTACTTC
TRBD2	NA	TRBV5-1	TRBJ2-1	CASSSQTSPNEQFF	TGCGCCAGCAGCTCCCAGACTAGCCCGAATGAGCAGTTCTTC
TRBD1	once	TRBV7-2	TRBJ1-5	CASSLAMDRTYQPQHF	TGTGCCAGCAGCTTAGCGATGGACAGGACATATCAGCCCCAGCATTTT
TRBD1	NA	TRBV6-5	TRBJ2-7	CASSLTGVEQYF	TGTGCCAGCAGTCTTACAGGGGTCGAGCAGTACTTC
NA	once	TRBV13	TRBJ2-7	CASSLGGRYEQYF	TGTGCCAGCAGCTTAGGGGGCCGCTACGAGCAGTACTTC
NA	NA	TRBV6-5	TRBJ1-1	CASSHREGGTEAFF	TGTGCCAGCAGCCACCGGGAGGGTGGGACTGAAGCTTTCTTT
TRBD1	NA	TRBV24-1	TRBJ2-2	CATSDTGTGNFGELFF	TGTGCCACCAGTGACACCGGGACAGGGAATTTCGGGGAGCTGTTTTTT
NA	NA	TRBV5-4	TRBJ2-5	CASSRQYQGETQYF	TGTGCCAGCAGCCGACAATACCAGGGGGAGACCCAGTACTTC
TRBD2	once	TRBV6-5	TRBJ2-7	CASREGVGEQYF	TGTGCCTCAAGGGAGGGAGTGGGTGAGCAGTACTTC
NA	NA	TRBV10-3	TRBJ2-7	CATEGQGSEQYF	TGTGCCACCGAGGGACAAGGGTCCGAGCAGTACTTC
NA	NA	TRBV6-1	TRBJ1-5	CASSEALGQPNQPQHF	TGTGCCAGCAGTGAAGCGTTAGGACAGCCCAATCAGCCCCAGCATTTT
NA	NA	TRBV24-1	TRBJ2-1	CATSERNRDNEQFF	TGTGCCACCAGTGAGCGGAACCGGGACAATGAGCAGTTCTTC
NA	NA	TRBV6-4	TRBJ2-1	CASARDPNGNEQFF	TGTGCCAGCGCGCGGGATCCTAATGGCAATGAGCAGTTCTTC
NA	NA	TRBV7-9	TRBJ1-1	CASSLSWREAFF	TGTGCCAGCAGCTTAAGTTGGCGGGAAGCTTTCTTT
TRBD1	NA	TRBV19	TRBJ1-1	CASSIAAGGLNTEAFF	TGTGCCAGTAGTATAGCAGCAGGGGGCTTGAACACTGAAGCTTTCTTT
NA	NA	TRBV27	TRBJ1-1	CASSFGHYTEAFF	TGTGCCAGCAGTTTTGGGCACTACACTGAAGCTTTCTTT
NA	NA	TRBV5-1	TRBJ1-2	CASSLSRDFYGYTF	TGCGCCAGCAGCCTGAGCCGCGACTTCTATGGCTACACCTTC
TRBD1	NA	TRBV28	TRBJ2-7	CASSLQGEKRQYF	TGTGCCAGCAGTTTACAGGGGGAAAAACGGCAGTACTTC
NA	NA	TRBV15	TRBJ2-5	CATSRDALPGGRETQYF	TGTGCCACCAGCAGGGACGCCCTCCCGGGGGGCAGGGAGACCCAGTACTTC
TRBD2	few	TRBV19	TRBJ2-7	CASSRLAGFSSYEQYF	TGTGCCAGTAGTAGACTAGCGGGCTTCAGCTCCTACGAGCAGTACTTC
TRBD1	NA	TRBV2	TRBJ2-5	CASNLRTGSVETQYF	TGTGCCAGCAATCTTCGGACAGGGTCAGTAGAGACCCAGTACTTC
TRBD1	NA	TRBV19	TRBJ2-1	CASSPQGGSYNEQFF	TGTGCCAGTAGCCCACAGGGGGGCTCCTACAATGAGCAGTTCTTC
TRBD2	NA	TRBV7-6	TRBJ2-2	CASSLAHWREDPGTGELFF	TGTGCCAGCAGCTTAGCGCATTGGCGGGAGGATCCCGGAACCGGGGAGCTGTTTTTT
TRBD2	NA	TRBV5-6	TRBJ2-7	CASSLGLAGRYEQYF	TGTGCCAGCAGCTTGGGACTAGCGGGGCGATACGAGCAGTACTTC
NA	NA	TRBV19	TRBJ1-1	CASGIMGGLRTEAFF	TGTGCCAGTGGGATTATGGGGGGGCTCCGCACTGAAGCTTTCTTT
TRBD1	once	TRBV6-1	TRBJ2-7	CASSEGVGTVYEQYF	TGTGCCAGCAGTGAAGGGGTAGGGACAGTCTACGAGCAGTACTTC
NA	NA	TRBV6-5	TRBJ2-7	CASRQAYEQYF	TGTGCCAGCAGACAGGCCTACGAGCAGTACTTC
TRBD2	NA	TRBV7-9	TRBJ2-3	CATTGLSSTDTQYF	TGTGCCACCACGGGACTATCAAGCACAGATACGCAGTATTTT
NA	NA	TRBV2	TRBJ2-1	CASRARIGEQFF	TGTGCCAGCAGGGCTAGGATCGGTGAGCAGTTCTTC
NA	once	TRBV7-9	TRBJ1-1	CASSLVGSGNTEAFF	TGTGCCAGCAGCTTAGTTGGCAGCGGGAACACTGAAGCTTTCTTT
NA	NA	TRBV2	TRBJ1-4	CASWGGEKLFF	TGTGCCAGCTGGGGAGGGGAAAAACTGTTTTTT
NA	NA	TRBV6-2/TRBV6-3	TRBJ1-2	CASSLGLYGYTF	TGTGCCAGCAGTTTGGGGCTCTATGGCTACACCTTC
TRBD2	NA	TRBV5-1	TRBJ2-1	CASSMGAGGNYNEQFF	TGCGCCAGCAGTATGGGGGCGGGAGGCAATTACAATGAGCAGTTCTTC
NA	once	TRBV10-2	TRBJ1-3	CASTQDSSGNTIYF	TGCGCCAGCACCCAGGACAGCTCTGGAAACACCATATATTTT
NA	NA	TRBV20-1	TRBJ2-7	CSASIDYEQYF	TGCAGTGCTAGTATAGACTACGAGCAGTACTTC
NA	NA	TRBV5-4	TRBJ2-2	CASSLDRGELFF	TGTGCCAGCAGCTTGGATCGGGGGGAGCTGTTTTTT
NA	NA	TRBV20-1	TRBJ2-5	CSGATQETQYF	TGCAGTGGGGCCACCCAAGAGACCCAGTACTTC
TRBD1	NA	TRBV18	TRBJ1-3	CASSPQGASNTIYF	TGTGCCAGCTCACCACAGGGGGCGAGCAACACCATATATTTT
TRBD2	once	TRBV27	TRBJ2-7	CASSSHTGGTPYEQYF	TGTGCCAGCAGTTCTCACACGGGGGGGACGCCCTACGAGCAGTACTTC
NA	NA	TRBV25-1	TRBJ2-2	CASSGALPGELFF	TGTGCCAGCAGTGGAGCCTTGCCCGGGGAGCTGTTTTTT
NA	few	TRBV2	TRBJ1-2	CASMRGPGGYTF	TGTGCCAGTATGCGGGGGCCCGGGGGCTACACCTTC
TRBD2	NA	TRBV28	TRBJ2-5	CASHGGGPQETQYF	TGTGCCAGCCACGGGGGGGGGCCCCAAGAGACCCAGTACTTC
TRBD2	once	TRBV27	TRBJ2-1	CASSLGGTRPYNEQFF	TGTGCCAGCAGTTTAGGGGGGACTAGACCCTACAATGAGCAGTTCTTC
NA	NA	TRBV21-1	TRBJ1-2	CASSFPRDYGYTF	TGTGCCAGCAGTTTCCCCCGGGACTATGGCTACACCTTC
NA	NA	TRBV5-4	TRBJ2-5	CASSGGMGETQYF	TGTGCCAGCAGCGGCGGGATGGGCGAGACCCAGTACTTC
TRBD1	once	TRBV10-2	TRBJ1-1	CASSLGQEAFF	TGCGCCAGCAGTTTGGGACAGGAAGCTTTCTTT
NA	NA	TRBV3-1/TRBV3-2	TRBJ2-1	CASSQDHSQQFF	TGTGCCAGCAGCCAAGATCACTCCCAGCAGTTCTTC
NA	NA	TRBV6-5	TRBJ1-5	CASKKGPTYQPQHF	TGTGCCAGCAAAAAGGGGCCCACCTATCAGCCCCAGCATTTT
TRBD2	NA	TRBV5-1	TRBJ2-1	CASSWTSALNEQFF	TGCGCCAGCTCTTGGACTAGCGCCCTCAATGAGCAGTTCTTC
NA	NA	TRBV28	TRBJ2-7	CASSLREQDEQYF	TGTGCCAGCAGTTTACGCGAACAGGACGAGCAGTACTTC
TRBD2	once	TRBV6-5	TRBJ2-5	CASSYVGGRSETQYF	TGTGCCAGCAGTTACGTGGGGGGGAGGTCAGAGACCCAGTACTTC
NA	NA	TRBV13	TRBJ2-1	CASSWGGAHNNEQFF	TGTGCCAGCAGCTGGGGGGGGGCCCATAACAATGAGCAGTTCTTC
TRBD2	NA	TRBV5-1	TRBJ2-3	CASSPQLAGGTDTQYF	TGCGCCAGCAGCCCGCAACTAGCGGGGGGCACAGATACGCAGTATTTT
NA	NA	TRBV5-6	TRBJ2-3	CASSLERSGRTDTQYF	TGTGCCAGCAGCTTGGAGAGGAGCGGACGCACAGATACGCAGTATTTT
NA	NA	TRBV7-9	TRBJ1-5	CASSSMDQPQHF	TGTGCCAGCAGTAGCATGGATCAGCCCCAGCATTTT
NA	once	TRBV28	TRBJ1-1	CASSLPAGITEAFF	TGTGCCAGCAGTTTACCTGCAGGGATCACTGAAGCTTTCTTT
NA	NA	TRBV4-2	TRBJ1-1	CASSLGDTQGSTEAFF	TGTGCCAGCAGCCTAGGGGACACCCAGGGGTCCACTGAAGCTTTCTTT